Each of the 23 T cell receptor beta chains below was sequenced from the same sample in a study of cytomegalovirus exposure and HLA in healthy donors. PCR amplification relied on 60 Vbeta primers (plus 13 Jbeta primers). Clones were read by immunoSEQ multiplex PCR, and TCRdb kept only the in-frame ones, dropping some. The data hold about 56,000 clones, with roughly 80% observed a single time. Sequencing was performed on PBMCs. The source of these receptors is a middle-aged man in good health and CMV-seronegative.

The chain recombines TRBV5-6 with TRBJ2-5; possible D gene TRBD2, 6 bases. Germline CDR1 and CDR2: SGHDT and YYEEEE. CDR3 length: 15 amino acids. Trimming removed 2 bases from V and 4 bases from J, with 15 bases in between. The CDR3 coding sequence is TGTGCCAGCAGCTTCGACGGGGGAGACCGAGAGACCCAGTACTTC. It yields the protein CASSFDGGDRETQYF.

The chain couples TRBV11-3 to TRBJ2-5; TRBD1 matches 7 bases. Germline trimming cut 5 bases from V and 5 bases from J; bases unmatched to any gene: 5. The CDR3 runs 13 residues. CDR1 and CDR2 from the germline V gene are SGHNT and YENEEA. The CDR3 spells CASSLRDSETQYF. The DNA of the CDR3 is TGTGCCAGCAGCCTCAGGGACAGTGAGACCCAGTACTTC. Complete variable domain (other parts from reference TRBV11-3 and TRBJ2-5): EAGVVQSPRYKIIEKKQPVAFWCNPISGHNTLYWYLQNLGQGPELLIRYENEEAVDDSQLPKDRFSAERLKGVDSTLKIQPAELGDSAVYLCASSLRDSETQYFGPGTRLLVL.

The V gene is TRBV28, the J gene TRBJ2-7; a weak D match, TRBD2 (5 bases). Germline CDR1 and CDR2: MDHEN and SYDVKM. The CDR3 is 18 residues long. Between the trimmed V and J ends, which lost 1 base and 3 bases, there was a span of 22 bases. For the CDR3, the DNA is TGTGCCAGCAGTTTATTTCTTGGGCCGGAGCGGACTCACTACGAGCAGTACTTC. It translates to CASSLFLGPERTHYEQYF.

The chain couples TRBV7-2 to TRBJ2-1; D perhaps matches TRBD1 (6 bases). This CDR3 comprises 16 residues. V gave up 2 bases and J gave up 0 bases, with 11 bases separating them. Germline V gene data show CDR1 as SGHTA and CDR2 as FQGNSA. The CDR3 bases are TGTGCCAGCAGCTTATTTGGACAGTCCTCCTACAATGAGCAGTTCTTC. Translation: CASSLFGQSSYNEQFF.

The rearrangement joins TRBV5-1 to TRBJ2-4; tentatively, D is TRBD1 (5 bases). The V end lost 0 bases, the J end lost 4 bases, and 8 bases lay between the germline ends. CDR1 is SGHRS and CDR2 is YFSETQ in the germline V gene. There are 14 residues in the CDR3. In DNA form, the CDR3 reads TGCGCCAGCAGCTTGGTGGCAGGGAAAAACATTCAGTACTTC. Protein sequence: CASSLVAGKNIQYF.

The V and J genes are TRBV5-1 and TRBJ2-7; a possible D gene is TRBD1 (6 bases). CDR1 and CDR2 (germline): SGHRS, YFSETQ. There are 16 residues in the CDR3. Trimming cost V 0 bases and J 6 bases, with 19 bases left between them. This CDR3 reads CASSLGVGALAVEQYV. The CDR3 coding sequence is TGCGCCAGCAGCTTGGGAGTGGGGGCGTTGGCAGTCGAGCAGTACGTC.

The rearrangement links TRBV4-2 to TRBJ2-1, with 12 bases identical to TRBD2. This CDR3 has 15 residues. V dropped 3 bases and J dropped 7; count of bases not matched to a gene: 4. The V gene's germline CDR1 is LGHNA and CDR2 YNFKEQ. The CDR3 spells CASSHPSGGANEQFF. The DNA of the CDR3 is TGTGCCAGCAGCCACCCTAGCGGGGGGGCAAATGAGCAGTTCTTC.

The chain employs TRBV9 and TRBJ2-5; no firm D call. V dropped 2 bases and J dropped 0 bases, with 5 bases sitting between them. CDR3 length: 13 amino acids. Germline-derived CDR1 and CDR2 are SGDLS and YYNGEE. In nucleotides, the CDR3 is TGTGCCAGCAGCGTTTTCGACCAAGAGACCCAGTACTTC. Translation: CASSVFDQETQYF.

The V and J genes are TRBV5-6 and TRBJ1-1, with a possible D match to TRBD1 (5 bases). The CDR3 spans 12 residues. Germline CDR1 is SGHDT and CDR2 is YYEEEE. With 0 bases removed from V and 7 bases from J, the gap between germline ends came to 7 bases. In nucleotides, the CDR3 is TGTGCCAGCAGCTTGGTTCAGGGTGAAGCTTTCTTT. As protein: CASSLVQGEAFF.

The sample holds a few counts of this clone. DNA of the CDR3: TGTGCCATATTCGGGGGTCTTCGGTCCTATGGCTACACCTTC. Protein product: CAIFGGLRSYGYTF. The J gene is TRBJ1-2, the V gene TRBV7-9; D might be TRBD1 (5 bases). Germline CDR1 and CDR2: SEHNR and FQNEAQ (reference sequence). The CDR3 spans 14 residues. Deletions cut 10 bases from V and 4 bases from J, with 19 bases between.

V usage is TRBV6-5 and J usage is TRBJ1-6, with TRBD1 matching over 8 bases. The germline V gene has CDR1 MNHEY and CDR2 SVGAGI. The V and J ends lost 3 bases and 10 bases, in that order; junction bases with no gene match: 8. This CDR3 is 15 amino acids long. The CDR3 coding sequence is TGTGCCAGCAGTTATCAACAGGGGGTTGGATCACCCCTCCACTTT. This gives the protein CASSYQQGVGSPLHF.

The table lists this clone with a few counts. The chain joins TRBV7-2 to TRBJ2-1, with 8 bases lining up with TRBD1. Trimming cost V 5 bases and J 5 bases; bases outside gene matches: 14. This CDR3 is built from 17 residues. Germline CDR1 reads SGHTA; CDR2 reads FQGNSA. The CDR3 DNA reads TGTGCCAGCAGCACCACACTCGGCCAGGGGGCGAACAATGAGCAGTTCTTC. This sequence encodes CASSTTLGQGANNEQFF.

The V and J genes are TRBV15 and TRBJ1-2; D might be TRBD1 (5 bases). V lost 4 bases and J lost 1, with 10 bases in between. Germline-derived CDR1 and CDR2 are LNHNV and YYDKDF (reference sequence). CDR3 length equals 14 residues. CDR3 protein: CATSKPGLNYGYTF. The CDR3 DNA reads TGTGCCACCAGCAAACCGGGACTTAACTATGGCTACACCTTC. Filled out from reference TRBV15 and TRBJ1-2, the complete variable domain reads DAMVIQNPRYQVTQFGKPVTLSCSQTLNHNVMYWYQQKSSQAPKLLFHYYDKDFNNEADTPDNFQSRRPNTSFCFLDIRSPGLGDTAMYLCATSKPGLNYGYTFGSGTRLTVV.

The rearrangement links TRBV19 to TRBJ2-3; D is possibly TRBD1 (5 bases). CDR1 and CDR2 from the germline V gene are LNHDA and SQIVND (reference sequence). Between the trimmed V and J ends, which lost 2 bases and 2 bases, there was a span of 14 bases. The CDR3 is 16 amino acids. The CDR3 here is CASSIFLGANTDTQYF. The DNA for the CDR3 is TGTGCCAGTAGTATATTCTTAGGGGCAAACACAGATACGCAGTATTTT.

For the CDR3, the DNA is TGTGCCAGCAGCACGCCGGGACAGGGTAAATATGGCTACACCTTC. Translating gives CASSTPGQGKYGYTF. The V and J genes are TRBV5-6 and TRBJ1-2; 9 bases are a match to TRBD1. The V and J ends lost 4 bases and 5 bases, in that order; junction bases with no gene match: 9. CDR1 is SGHDT, CDR2 YYEEEE, per germline. This CDR3 spans 15 amino acids.

This clone has just one count. The genes are TRBV5-1 and TRBJ1-2, with a possible D match to TRBD1 (6 bases). This CDR3 is 14 amino acids long. Trimming removed 4 bases at V and 5 bases at J, with 15 bases between. Germline CDR1 is SGHRS and CDR2 is YFSETQ. CDR3 DNA: TGCGCCAGCAGCCCGACAGGAGAACCATATGGCTACACCTTC. Residues: CASSPTGEPYGYTF.

The sample holds a few counts of this clone. Written as DNA, the CDR3 is TGTGCCAGCAGTACGACAGGGACCCAAGAGACCCAGTACTTC. The encoded protein is CASSTTGTQETQYF. The chain couples TRBV6-6 to TRBJ2-5; the match to TRBD1 covers 7 bases. Germline assignment: CDR1 MNHNY and CDR2 SVGAGI (reference sequence). V trimming: 5 bases; J trimming: 1 base; junction bases outside the gene matches: 4. The CDR3 contains 14 residues.

This clone has only a few counts. The rearrangement links TRBV6-1 to TRBJ1-3, with D possibly TRBD1 on 5 matching bases. This CDR3 is built from 17 residues. In germline, CDR1 is MNHNS, CDR2 SASEGT. Trimming took off 0 bases at V and 2 bases at J, with 14 bases between the two ends. The CDR3 loop is CASSEAAGYMTGNTIYF. The CDR3 DNA reads as TGTGCCAGCAGTGAAGCGGCAGGGTATATGACTGGAAACACCATATATTTT.

CDR3 coding DNA: TGTGCCAGCAGAACGACAGGGGGCCATGGCTACACCTTC. It yields the protein CASRTTGGHGYTF. The rearrangement joins TRBV27 to TRBJ1-2, with 10 bases matching TRBD1. The germline V gene has CDR1 MNHEY and CDR2 SMNVEV (reference sequence). The CDR3 is made up of 13 amino acids. J gave up 6 bases and V 6 bases, and 4 bases lay outside the gene matches.

The rearrangement uses TRBV10-3 and TRBJ1-1; TRBD1 matches 7 bases. This CDR3 contains 15 residues. Germline V gene data show CDR1 as ENHRY and CDR2 as SYGVKD. V lost 3 bases, J lost 1 base, and 5 bases stayed unmatched. CDR3 DNA sequence: TGTGCCATCAGTGATGGGGGACAGACGAACACTGAAGCTTTCTTT. This sequence encodes CAISDGGQTNTEAFF.

The chain couples TRBV5-1 to TRBJ1-1; 7 nucleotides align to TRBD1. The CDR3 is 16 residues long. From germline, CDR1 is SGHRS and CDR2 YFSETQ. Trimming cost V 4 bases and J 1 base; bases outside gene matches: 10. The CDR3 spells CASSARTGVENTEAFF. For the CDR3, the DNA is TGCGCCAGCAGCGCAAGAACAGGGGTTGAGAACACTGAAGCTTTCTTT.

The J gene is TRBJ1-5, the V gene TRBV5-1, with D tentatively TRBD1 (5 bases). Per the germline V gene, CDR1 is SGHRS and CDR2 is YFSETQ. V lost 4 bases and J 7 bases, leaving 15 bases between the germline ends. The CDR3 is 14 amino acids. The CDR3: CASSPGHAPQPQHF. CDR3 nucleotides: TGCGCCAGCAGCCCAGGACACGCGCCCCAGCCCCAGCATTTT.

The chain employs TRBV7-2 and TRBJ2-5; a possible D gene is TRBD2 (7 bases). Between the trimmed V and J ends, which lost 5 bases and 2 bases, there was a span of 15 bases. CDR3 length: 15 amino acids. Germline assignment: CDR1 SGHTA and CDR2 FQGNSA. CDR3 DNA: TGTGCCAGCAGCCCCTGGGCGGGGGCGCAAGAGACCCAGTACTTC. This encodes CASSPWAGAQETQYF.